These T cell receptor beta chains were read from a single sample in a study of T-cell memory formation after mild COVID-19. TCRdb itself ran the 5' RACE reads through MiXCR, one entry per CDR3 protein. The data hold around 300,000 distinct CDR3 sequences, with roughly 19% observed a single time. Material for sequencing was PBMCs or a T cell subset sorted from them (not recorded which). Source of these receptors: a man between 18 and 29 years old who had mild COVID-19 (a few samples of this study predate the infection). Cell type and time point are not known. CDR3s leave out the opening cysteine and the closing phenylalanine or tryptophan. Each record gives: D gene, V gene, J gene, CDR3 protein. The D gene is left open where the match is weak.

TRBD1	TRBV10-2	TRBJ1-4	ASSGDSYNEKLF
.	TRBV7-2	TRBJ1-1	ASSPGQMNTEAF
TRBD2	TRBV11-3	TRBJ2-3	ASSLGLRTDTQY
TRBD2	TRBV12-3/TRBV12-4	TRBJ2-3	ASQATSGTDTQY
.	TRBV12-3/TRBV12-4	TRBJ2-7	ASGETGVEQY
.	TRBV25-1	TRBJ2-7	ATRGYEQY
.	TRBV5-1	TRBJ2-2	ASSLEWSGELF
TRBD2	TRBV6-2/TRBV6-3	TRBJ2-7	ASSSRLAGPYEQY
TRBD1	TRBV5-1	TRBJ1-1	ASSRRGQGAPEAF
.	TRBV7-2	TRBJ1-1	ASSLMWDAEAF
TRBD2	TRBV7-6	TRBJ2-7	ASSLGQAGGLYEQY
TRBD2	TRBV7-8	TRBJ2-3	ASSSRSGGDTDTQY
.	TRBV2	TRBJ2-1	ASSGGWNEQF
TRBD1	TRBV20-1	TRBJ2-7	SAPGQTNYEQY
.	TRBV4-1	TRBJ2-2	ASSQEFPNTGELF
.	TRBV10-3	TRBJ1-1	AIVASRDQNTEAF
.	TRBV25-1	TRBJ1-6	ASSYTDNSPLH
.	TRBV3-2	TRBJ2-2	ASSQLSIYTGELF
.	TRBV3-1	TRBJ2-2	ASSQETPLAGALYGELF
.	TRBV2	TRBJ1-5	ASSPKGDMGNQPQH
TRBD2	TRBV7-2	TRBJ2-5	ASSLLAGGRETQY
TRBD1	TRBV7-2	TRBJ1-2	ASSWVPGQGNYGYT
.	TRBV5-1	TRBJ1-2	ASSFSENGYT
.	TRBV12-3/TRBV12-4	TRBJ2-2	ASSPFGETGELF
.	TRBV20-1	TRBJ1-2	SARGVYGYT
.	TRBV20-1	TRBJ2-7	SARLERTNPYEQY
.	TRBV27	TRBJ2-3	ASRGGLPRDTQY